A single sample is the source of the 19 T cell receptor beta chains below, sequenced in a study of cytomegalovirus exposure and HLA in healthy donors. This PCR relied on a set of 60 Vbeta primers and 13 Jbeta primers. Assay: immunoSEQ multiplex PCR; the TCRdb copy retains only in-frame clones and omits some. The sample yields fewer than 150,000 clones, roughly 85% seen once. What was sequenced was PBMCs. These receptors were obtained from a man aged 40-49 years in good health and CMV-seropositive.

The V gene is TRBV6-5, the J gene TRBJ2-1, with TRBD1 as a possible D gene (5 bases). V shed 6 bases and J shed 3 bases, with 15 bases lying between them. The CDR3 sequence is 15 residues long. From germline, CDR1 is MNHEY and CDR2 SVGAGI. CDR3 sequence reads: CASSNQGGRYNEQFF. The CDR3 DNA is TGTGCCAGCAGCAACCAGGGTGGACGCTACAATGAGCAGTTCTTC.

This clone has only a few counts. V usage is TRBV12-2 and J usage is TRBJ1-5; no check of the table's D call, TRBD1, against the DNA was made. TRBV12-2 is a pseudogene. This CDR3 spans 20 amino acids. Written as DNA, the CDR3 is TGTGCAAGTCGAGAAGAAGACAGGGGGCAATTTTCTTATAGCAATCAGCCCCAGCATTTT. As protein: CASREEDRGQFSYSNQPQHF.

The chain employs TRBV5-1 and TRBJ2-3, with 7 bases matching TRBD2. The J segment lost 5 bases and the V segment lost 4 bases, leaving 4 bases of the junction unmatched. The CDR3 consists of 13 residues. Germline V gives CDR1 SGHRS, CDR2 YFSETQ. CDR3 sequence reads: CASSGGGQDTQYF. DNA of the CDR3: TGCGCCAGCAGCGGGGGAGGGCAAGATACGCAGTATTTT.

This chain connects TRBV12-5 to TRBJ1-1, with TRBD1 identical over 9 bases. The CDR3 length is 13 residues. Germline V gene data show CDR1 as LGHNT and CDR2 as FRNRAP. Germline trimming cut 4 bases from V and 9 bases from J; bases unmatched to any gene: 6. CDR3 protein: CASGSGTGRKAFF. The CDR3 coding sequence is TGTGCTAGTGGTTCGGGGACAGGGCGGAAAGCTTTCTTT. Supplemented by reference TRBV12-5 and TRBJ1-1, the full variable domain reads DARVTQTPRHKVTEMGQEVTMRCQPILGHNTVFWYRQTMMQGLELLAYFRNRAPLDDSGMPKDRFSAEMPDATLATLKIQPSEPRDSAVYFCASGSGTGRKAFFGQGTRLTVV.

This clone was seen only once. The J gene is TRBJ2-5, the V gene TRBV25-1; possible D gene TRBD1, 5 bases. The CDR3 extends over 13 amino acids. Trimming pared 6 bases from V and 5 bases from J, leaving 13 bases between. CDR1 MGHDK and CDR2 SYGVNS come from the germline V gene. CDR3 in amino acids: CASRSTALETQYF. The CDR3 DNA reads TGTGCCAGCAGATCGACAGCGTTGGAGACCCAGTACTTC.

This chain connects TRBV18 to TRBJ2-2, with D perhaps matching TRBD2 (5 bases). The CDR3 spans 16 residues. V was clipped by 2 bases and J by 1 base, with 11 bases between them. Germline loops: CDR1 KGHSH, CDR2 LQKENI. CDR3 DNA sequence: TGTGCCAGCTCACCAAACCGGGAAATGAACACCGGGGAGCTGTTTTTT. It codes for CASSPNREMNTGELFF.

The chain recombines TRBV27 with TRBJ2-6; D might be TRBD2 (6 bases). The CDR3 runs 17 residues. Germline V gene sequence: CDR1 MNHEY, CDR2 SMNVEV (reference sequence). Deletions cut 5 bases from V and 0 bases from J, with 14 bases between. The CDR3 DNA is TGTGCCAGCAGTCCCACGGGGGTTAGCTCTGGGGCCAACGTCCTGACTTTC. This sequence encodes CASSPTGVSSGANVLTF.

The sample holds one count of this clone. The genes are TRBV5-1 and TRBJ1-2, with D perhaps matching TRBD1 (6 bases). The V gene's germline CDR1 is SGHRS and CDR2 YFSETQ. The CDR3 has 15 amino acids. The germline V and J ends were trimmed by 0 bases and 0 bases, with 9 bases remaining between them. CDR3: CASSLDRASNYGYTF. CDR3 DNA sequence: TGCGCCAGCAGCTTGGACAGGGCCTCTAACTATGGCTACACCTTC.

This rearrangement joins TRBV30 to TRBJ2-7; D perhaps matches TRBD1 (5 bases). Germline assignment: CDR1 GTSNPN and CDR2 SVGIG (reference sequence). The CDR3 runs to 11 residues. Trimming shortened V by 1 base and J by 8 bases, and 9 bases separated the two germline ends. Written as DNA, the CDR3 is TGTGCCTGGAGTGCCAAGGGGAAGCAGTACTTC. This translates into CAWSAKGKQYF.

The rearrangement uses TRBV7-6 and TRBJ1-1; 7 bases agree with TRBD1. The CDR3 covers 13 residues. Germline V gene sequence: CDR1 SGHVS, CDR2 FNYEAQ. Germline trimming cut 5 bases from V and 5 bases from J; bases unmatched to any gene: 5. The CDR3 region has the DNA TGTGCCAGCAGCCCCAACAGGGGAACTGAAGCTTTCTTT. Protein: CASSPNRGTEAFF.

This clone showed up just once. CDR3 DNA sequence: TGCACCAGCAGCCCGGGGACTAGCGGGAGGATCCATGAGCAGTTCTTC. Translated: CTSSPGTSGRIHEQFF. The chain employs TRBV1 and TRBJ2-1; the table's D call TRBD2 went unverified against the DNA. TRBV1 is flagged as a pseudogene. The CDR3 contains 16 residues.

This clone was seen just once. The chain recombines TRBV9 with TRBJ2-5; D is uncertain. Germline CDR1 reads SGDLS; CDR2 reads YYNGEE. The CDR3 length is 16 residues. V shed 0 bases and J shed 5 bases, with 17 bases lying between them. CDR3 loop: CASSVDDSRSPETQYF. In DNA, the CDR3 is TGTGCCAGCAGCGTAGACGATAGCCGGAGCCCTGAGACCCAGTACTTC.

The gene calls are TRBV7-2 and TRBJ1-5; 10 bases map to TRBD1. J gave up 2 bases and V 1 base, and 2 bases lay outside the gene matches. Germline values: CDR1 SGHTA, CDR2 FQGNSA. This CDR3 is 16 amino acids long. CDR3 protein: CASSLVGTGGNQPQHF. The CDR3 region has the DNA TGTGCCAGCAGCTTAGTGGGGACAGGGGGCAATCAGCCCCAGCATTTT.

The rearrangement uses TRBV9 and TRBJ2-1, with D possibly being TRBD2 (6 bases). V dropped 3 bases and J dropped 0 bases, with 10 bases sitting between them. Per the germline V gene, CDR1 is SGDLS and CDR2 is YYNGEE. CDR3 length: 15 amino acids. CDR3 sequence reads: CASSARDDSYNEQFF. The CDR3 DNA sequence: TGTGCCAGCAGCGCGCGGGACGACTCCTACAATGAGCAGTTCTTC. Complete variable domain (other parts from reference TRBV9 and TRBJ2-1): DSGVTQTPKHLITATGQRVTLRCSPRSGDLSVYWYQQSLDQGLQFLIQYYNGEERAKGNILERFSAQQFPDLHSELNLSSLELGDSALYFCASSARDDSYNEQFFGPGTRLTVL.

The chain has TRBV30 and TRBJ2-7, with 7 nucleotides matching TRBD1. Germline values: CDR1 GTSNPN, CDR2 SVGIG (reference sequence). The V and J ends lost 2 bases and 5 bases, in that order; junction bases with no gene match: 3. This CDR3 comprises 12 residues. Here the CDR3 reads CAWSRQGDEQYF. CDR3 nucleotide sequence: TGTGCCTGGAGTCGGCAGGGGGACGAGCAGTACTTC.

The J gene is TRBJ2-7, the V gene TRBV30; 11 bases match TRBD2. CDR3 length: 15 residues. The V gene end was trimmed by 0 bases and the J gene end by 2 bases; junction bases not matched to a gene: 3. Germline V gives CDR1 GTSNPN, CDR2 SVGIG (reference sequence). The CDR3 DNA is TGTGCCTGGAGTGTAACTAGCGGGAGCCCCTACGAGCAGTACTTC. It is translated as CAWSVTSGSPYEQYF. Supplemented by reference TRBV30 and TRBJ2-7, the full variable domain reads SQTIHQWPATLVQPVGSPLSLECTVEGTSNPNLYWYRQAAGRGLQLLFYSVGIGQISSEVPQNLSASRPQDRQFILSSKKLLLSDSGFYLCAWSVTSGSPYEQYFGPGTRLTVT.

This clone was picked up a small number of times. The CDR3 here is CASSVAYRESEAFF. In nucleotides, the CDR3 is TGTGCCAGCAGCGTAGCTTATCGAGAATCTGAAGCTTTCTTT. The rearrangement links TRBV9 to TRBJ1-1; D is unclear. V was cut by 0 bases and J by 6 bases, with 12 bases left in between. The CDR3 has 14 amino acids. CDR1 and CDR2 (germline): SGDLS, YYNGEE.

The chain links TRBV28 to TRBJ1-2; D is undetermined. Trimming cost V 7 bases and J 2 bases, with 8 bases left between them. The CDR3 sequence is 12 residues long. Germline CDR1 MDHEN, CDR2 SYDVKM. CDR3 in DNA: TGTGCCAGCACCTCCGGGAACTATGGCTACACCTTC. It yields the protein CASTSGNYGYTF.

J is TRBJ1-1 and V is TRBV5-1; no clear D. V shed 0 bases and J shed 3 bases, with 15 bases lying between them. The CDR3 is made up of 16 amino acids. The germline gives CDR1 SGHRS, CDR2 YFSETQ. The chain's CDR3 is CASSLVTWEEYTEAFF. The DNA for the CDR3 is TGCGCCAGCAGCTTGGTTACGTGGGAGGAGTACACTGAAGCTTTCTTT.